This TCR beta chain was sequenced for a study of naive and memory T cell subsets. The treatment here: skin biopsy from PPD injection site in Mantoux-positive individual. TCR cDNA received a 3' ligated oligonucleotide that carried a UMI. Germline loops: CDR1 SGHDT, CDR2 YYEEEE. V lost 2 bases, J lost 6 bases, and 10 bases lay in between. CDR3 length: 13 residues. Four PCR rounds used nested alpha and beta constant region primers plus the SP2 primer. One entry per CDR3 protein, called by TCRdb with MiXCR from the UMI-ligation and nested PCR reads. The sample holds under 35,000 distinct CDR3 sequences, approximately 6.7% seen once. This clonotype showed up just a few times.

The sequencing used skin, collected from a tuberculin skin test site. This TCR derives from an adult in good health. The genes are TRBV5-6 and TRBJ2-3; maybe TRBD1 (5 bases). CDR3 coding DNA: TGTGCCAGCAGCTTAGGACCAGGGGATACGCAGTATTTT. Its translation: CASSLGPGDTQYF.